This TCR beta chain was sequenced during a study of tumor T cells in aggressive B-cell lymphoma. The table came from immunoSEQ multiplex PCR; TCRdb's copy has only in-frame clones and leaves some out. This table holds roughly 9,000 clones, approximately 85% found once. This CDR3 is 13 amino acids long. Between the trimmed V and J ends, which lost 5 bases and 2 bases, there was a span of 9 bases. Germline loops: CDR1 LNHNV, CDR2 YYDKDF (reference sequence). V gene TRBV15 combines with J gene TRBJ2-5; a weak D match, TRBD2 (6 bases). This receptor was obtained from an adult with diffuse large B cell lymphoma. Input material: tumor tissue. The CDR3 here is CATSWTMQETQYF. The CDR3 DNA follows: TGTGCCACCAGCTGGACTATGCAAGAGACCCAGTACTTC. The full variable domain, in which reference TRBV15 and TRBJ2-5 provide the parts outside the CDR3, is DAMVIQNPRYQVTQFGKPVTLSCSQTLNHNVMYWYQQKSSQAPKLLFHYYDKDFNNEADTPDNFQSRRPNTSFCFLDIRSPGLGDTAMYLCATSWTMQETQYFGPGTRLLVL.